One sample yielded the 19 T cell receptor beta chains listed below, sequenced in a study of vaccination effects on CD4 cells after COVID-19. Their target antigens are unknown. ViraFEST used viral peptide pools to expand antigen-specific CD4+ T cells before sequencing. At the end of about 9 days of culture, CD4+ T cells were isolated. Sequenced by immunoSEQ multiplex PCR; TCRdb stores in-frame clones only, minus some. In the table there are roughly 50,000 clones, roughly 80% of which are singletons. The sample in question was CD4+ T cells from PBMCs cultured with HCoV-229E spike peptides, obtained before COVID-19 vaccination. The origin of the receptors is a human donor who received a COVID-19 vaccine.

The chain has TRBV6-6 and TRBJ2-2; 9 nucleotides agree with TRBD2. The CDR3 extends over 15 amino acids. V lost 5 bases and J lost 0; bases outside the gene matches: 1. In germline, CDR1 is MNHNY, CDR2 SVGAGI (reference sequence). CDR3 bases: TGTGCCAGCAGTCGGACTAGCGCGAACACCGGGGAGCTGTTTTTT. This codes for CASSRTSANTGELFF.

A few counts support this clone. The rearrangement joins TRBV6-5 to TRBJ1-4, with a tentative D call TRBD1 (6 bases). Trimming cost V 2 bases and J 5 bases, with 15 bases left between them. Germline CDR1 and CDR2: MNHEY and SVGAGI. The CDR3 totals 16 residues. CDR3 residues: CASSYQIDRINEKLFF. The DNA for the CDR3 is TGTGCCAGCAGTTACCAGATAGACAGGATCAATGAAAAACTGTTTTTT.

The genes are TRBV7-8 and TRBJ1-1; D perhaps matches TRBD1 (6 bases). This CDR3 comprises 15 residues. Germline lookup yields CDR1 SGHVS and CDR2 FQNEAQ. Trimming removed 0 bases at V and 4 bases at J, with 12 bases between. CDR3 protein: CASSLARGARTEAFF. CDR3 nucleotide sequence: TGTGCCAGCAGCTTAGCGAGGGGGGCGCGCACTGAAGCTTTCTTT.

The J gene is TRBJ2-3, the V gene TRBV10-1, with 13 bases matching TRBD2. CDR1 is WNHNN and CDR2 is SYGVQD in the germline V gene (reference sequence). Trimming at V came to 4 bases and at J to 1 base, leaving 2 bases not matched to a gene. The CDR3 runs to 16 residues. The CDR3, as DNA: TGCGCCAGCAGTGCCGGGACTAGCGGGGGCACAGATACGCAGTATTTT. Its translation is CASSAGTSGGTDTQYF.

The chain uses TRBV29-1 and TRBJ2-2; TRBD1 agrees at 9 bases. This CDR3 region has 13 residues. Germline lookup yields CDR1 SQVTM and CDR2 ANQGSEA. Trimming removed 7 bases from V and 6 bases from J; junction bases left unmatched: 6. CDR3 amino acids: CSGGQGMAGELFF. Written as DNA, the CDR3 is TGCAGCGGTGGACAGGGGATGGCCGGGGAGCTGTTTTTT.

This chain connects TRBV28 to TRBJ2-6, with TRBD2 matching over 7 bases. In germline, CDR1 is MDHEN, CDR2 SYDVKM. The CDR3 is 17 residues long. V dropped 4 bases and J dropped 0; count of bases not matched to a gene: 6. The DNA of the CDR3 is TGTGCCAGCAGTTCGGGGGGTGCGGGCTCTGGGGCCAACGTCCTGACTTTC. Its protein product is CASSSGGAGSGANVLTF.

This clone was observed once. DNA of the CDR3: TGTGCCAGCAGCTCAAGGACAGGGAACTATGGCTACACCTTC. This sequence encodes CASSSRTGNYGYTF. The chain links TRBV11-3 to TRBJ1-2, with 8 bases lining up with TRBD1. V lost 4 bases and J lost 2; bases outside the gene matches: 3. The germline V gene encodes CDR1 SGHNT and CDR2 YENEEA. This CDR3 has 14 amino acids. The full variable domain, its missing parts supplied by reference TRBV11-3 and TRBJ1-2, is EAGVVQSPRYKIIEKKQPVAFWCNPISGHNTLYWYLQNLGQGPELLIRYENEEAVDDSQLPKDRFSAERLKGVDSTLKIQPAELGDSAVYLCASSSRTGNYGYTFGSGTRLTVV.

V usage is TRBV4-3 and J usage is TRBJ2-4; 15 nucleotides align to TRBD2. This CDR3 has 14 residues. Germline assignment: CDR1 LGHNA and CDR2 YSLEER. The J segment lost 15 bases and the V segment lost 1 base, leaving 4 bases of the junction unmatched. CDR3: CASSQGTSGGALYF. The CDR3, as DNA: TGCGCCAGCAGCCAAGGGACTAGCGGGGGGGCGTTGTACTTC.

The V call is TRBV19, the J call TRBJ2-3, with 14 bases matching TRBD2. This CDR3 contains 16 residues. CDR1 is LNHDA, CDR2 SQIVND, per germline (reference sequence). Unmatched junction bases numbered 7, after V lost 5 bases and J lost 6 bases. In DNA, the CDR3 is TGTGCCAGTAGTCCGACTAGCGGGGGGGCCAGGGATACGCAGTATTTT. Its protein product is CASSPTSGGARDTQYF.

The chain employs TRBV30 and TRBJ2-1, with 8 nucleotides matching TRBD2. After removal of 2 bases from V and 7 bases from J, the junction contained 4 bases not matched to a gene. The CDR3 runs to 13 residues. From germline, CDR1 is GTSNPN and CDR2 SVGIG (reference sequence). The CDR3: CAWSRGLENEQFF. In nucleotides, the CDR3 is TGTGCCTGGAGTAGGGGACTAGAGAATGAGCAGTTCTTC.

This chain connects TRBV4-1 to TRBJ2-7, with D unresolved. Trimming removed 7 bases from V and 3 bases from J, with 4 bases in between. Looked up from germline, CDR1 is MGHRA and CDR2 is YSYEKL. The CDR3 is 10 amino acids. Written as DNA, the CDR3 is TGCGCCAGCATTTTCTACGAGCAGTACGTC. As protein: CASIFYEQYV.

The rearrangement uses TRBV5-1 and TRBJ1-3; D unclear. The CDR3 is made up of 18 amino acids. The germline CDR1 and CDR2 sequences are SGHRS and YFSETQ. Deletions cut 2 bases from V and 0 bases from J, with 18 bases between. The CDR3 protein is CASSLDSRYTSSGNTIYF. The CDR3 region has the DNA TGCGCCAGCAGCTTAGATAGCCGCTACACAAGCTCTGGAAACACCATATATTTT.

This chain links TRBV13 with TRBJ2-5; D remains ambiguous. V lost 5 bases to trimming and J lost 2 bases, with 6 bases between them. The CDR3 sequence is 12 residues long. Looked up from germline, CDR1 is PRHDT and CDR2 is FYEKMQ (reference sequence). CDR3: CASSAEQETQYF. The CDR3 DNA sequence: TGTGCCAGCAGCGCCGAACAAGAGACCCAGTACTTC. The full variable domain, rest sourced from reference TRBV13 and TRBJ2-5, is AAGVIQSPRHLIKEKRETATLKCYPIPRHDTVYWYQQGPGQDPQFLISFYEKMQSDKGSIPDRFSAQQFSDYHSELNMSSLELGDSALYFCASSAEQETQYFGPGTRLLVL.

The J gene is TRBJ2-4, the V gene TRBV5-8; TRBD2 aligns across 7 bases. The CDR3 covers 15 residues. The germline CDR1 and CDR2 sequences are SGHTS and YDEGEE. Trimming at V came to 4 bases and at J to 4 bases, leaving 8 bases not matched to a gene. CDR3 DNA sequence: TGTGCCAGCAGCCTCTTTTTGGGACTAAAAAACATTCAGTACTTC. As protein: CASSLFLGLKNIQYF.

This clone was observed a single time. The chain recombines TRBV15 with TRBJ1-2; D not resolved. CDR1 and CDR2 from the germline V gene are LNHNV and YYDKDF (reference sequence). There are 14 residues in the CDR3. Trimming took 0 bases from V and 2 from J, leaving 7 bases between them. Here the CDR3 DNA reads TGTGCCACCAGCAGAGAGAGCGGGAACTATGGCTACACCTTC. Translated: CATSRESGNYGYTF.

This clone was observed a handful of times. The V gene is TRBV6-1, the J gene TRBJ1-6; D is unclear. Germline V CDR1 and CDR2: MNHNS, SASEGT. The CDR3 is 14 residues long. Trimming took 2 bases from V and 7 from J, leaving 9 bases between them. The CDR3 DNA reads TGTGCCAGCAGTGAACTGGCGGGCAATTCACCCCTCCACTTT. This translates into CASSELAGNSPLHF.

CDR3 DNA sequence: TGTGCCAGCAGTTCGGGGTATCAGCCCCAGCATTTT. Translation: CASSSGYQPQHF. The genes are TRBV12-3 or TRBV12-4 and TRBJ1-5; no definite D call. Deletions cut 4 bases from V and 5 bases from J, with 6 bases between. The CDR3 covers 12 residues.

The V gene is TRBV27, the J gene TRBJ2-6; no firm D call. CDR1 and CDR2 (germline): MNHEY, SMNVEV (reference sequence). The V gene lost 4 bases and the J gene lost 0 bases, with 10 bases spanning the gap. The CDR3 extends over 16 amino acids. CDR3 DNA: TGTGCCAGCAGTTCCCTTTCTAGCTCTGGGGCCAACGTCCTGACTTTC. Its translation: CASSSLSSSGANVLTF. Based on the CDR3 plus reference TRBV27 and TRBJ2-6, the full variable domain is EAQVTQNPRYLITVTGKKLTVTCSQNMNHEYMSWYRQDPGLGLRQIYYSMNVEVTDKGDVPEGYKVSRKEKRNFPLILESPSPNQTSLYFCASSSLSSSGANVLTFGAGSRLTVL.

Only a few counts were recorded for this clone. The chain is built from TRBV4-3 and TRBJ2-1; possibly TRBD2 for D (5 bases). CDR3 length equals 14 residues. The V end was cut by 0 bases, the J end by 8 bases, with 11 bases between. Germline CDR1 and CDR2: LGHNA and YSLEER. The CDR3 DNA reads as TGCGCCAGCAGCCAAGAGGAGGAGTTGCATGAGCAGTTCTTC. Translated, it gives CASSQEEELHEQFF.